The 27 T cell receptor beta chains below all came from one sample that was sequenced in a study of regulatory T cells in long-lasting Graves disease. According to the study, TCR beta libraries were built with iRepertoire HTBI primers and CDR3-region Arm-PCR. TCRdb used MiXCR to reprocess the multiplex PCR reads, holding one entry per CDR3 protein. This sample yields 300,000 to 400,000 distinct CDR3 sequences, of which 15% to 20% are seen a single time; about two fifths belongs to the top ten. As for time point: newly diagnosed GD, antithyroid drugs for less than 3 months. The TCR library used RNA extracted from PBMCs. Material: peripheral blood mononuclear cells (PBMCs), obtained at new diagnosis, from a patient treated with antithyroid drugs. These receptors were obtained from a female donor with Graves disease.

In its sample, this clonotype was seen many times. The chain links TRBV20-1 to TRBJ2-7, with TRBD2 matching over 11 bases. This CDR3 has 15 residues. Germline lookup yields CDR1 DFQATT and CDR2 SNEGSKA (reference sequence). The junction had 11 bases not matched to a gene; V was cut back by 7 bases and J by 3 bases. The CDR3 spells CSGLRLGLADYEQYF. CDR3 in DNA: TGCAGTGGACTGCGGTTGGGACTAGCGGACTACGAGCAGTACTTC.

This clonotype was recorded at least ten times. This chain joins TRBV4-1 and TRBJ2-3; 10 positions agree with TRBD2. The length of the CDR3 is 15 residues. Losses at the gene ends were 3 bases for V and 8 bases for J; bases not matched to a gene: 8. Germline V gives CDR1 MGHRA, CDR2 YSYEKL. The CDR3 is CASSHESGRAGTQYF. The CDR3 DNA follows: TGCGCCAGCAGCCATGAAAGCGGGAGGGCGGGTACGCAGTATTTT.

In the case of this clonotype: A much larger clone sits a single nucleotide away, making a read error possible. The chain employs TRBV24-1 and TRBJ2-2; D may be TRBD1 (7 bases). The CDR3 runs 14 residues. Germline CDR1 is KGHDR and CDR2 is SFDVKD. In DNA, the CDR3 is TGTACCACCCAAGGCGGCAGGGGGGTCGGGGAGCTGTTTTTT. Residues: CTTQGGRGVGELFF.

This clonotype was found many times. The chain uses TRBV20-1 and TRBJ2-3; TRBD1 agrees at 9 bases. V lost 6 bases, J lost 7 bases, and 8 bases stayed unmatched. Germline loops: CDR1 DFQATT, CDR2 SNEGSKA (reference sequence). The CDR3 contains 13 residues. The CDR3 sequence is CSANQGTGNTQYF. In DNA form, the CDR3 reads TGCAGTGCGAATCAAGGGACAGGGAATACGCAGTATTTT.

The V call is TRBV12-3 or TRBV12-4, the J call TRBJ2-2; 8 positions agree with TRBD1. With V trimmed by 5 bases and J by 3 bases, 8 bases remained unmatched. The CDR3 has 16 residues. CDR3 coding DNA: TGTGCCAGCAGTCCCCTGACAGGGGCGGACACCGGGGAGCTGTTTTTT. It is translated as CASSPLTGADTGELFF.

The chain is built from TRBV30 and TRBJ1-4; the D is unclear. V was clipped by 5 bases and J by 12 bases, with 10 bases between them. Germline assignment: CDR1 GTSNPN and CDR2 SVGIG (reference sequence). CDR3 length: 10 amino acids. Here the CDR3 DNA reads TGTGCCTGGGGAGAAGCGGAACTGTTTTTT. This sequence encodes CAWGEAELFF.

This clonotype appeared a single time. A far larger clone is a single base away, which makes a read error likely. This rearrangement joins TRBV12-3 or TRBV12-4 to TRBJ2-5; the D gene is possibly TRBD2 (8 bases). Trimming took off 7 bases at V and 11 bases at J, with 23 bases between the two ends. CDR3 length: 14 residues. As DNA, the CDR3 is TGTGCCAGCAACTGGGGACTAGGGGGCGATGAGCAGTACTTC. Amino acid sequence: CASNWGLGGDEQYF.

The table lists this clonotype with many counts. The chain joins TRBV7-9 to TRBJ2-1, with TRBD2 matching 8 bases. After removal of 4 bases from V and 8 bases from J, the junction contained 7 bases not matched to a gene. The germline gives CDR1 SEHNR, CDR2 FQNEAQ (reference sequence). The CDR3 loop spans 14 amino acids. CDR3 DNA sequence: TGTGCCAGCAGCTCCAGCGGGAGAGGGGATGAGCAGTTCTTC. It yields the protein CASSSSGRGDEQFF.

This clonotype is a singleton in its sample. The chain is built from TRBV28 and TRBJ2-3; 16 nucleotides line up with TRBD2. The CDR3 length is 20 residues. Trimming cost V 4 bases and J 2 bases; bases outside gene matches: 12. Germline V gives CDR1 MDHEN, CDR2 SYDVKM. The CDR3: CASSSPGLAGGGFVTDTQYF. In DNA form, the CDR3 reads TGTGCCAGCAGTTCCCCGGGACTAGCGGGAGGGGGTTTTGTCACAGATACGCAGTATTTT.

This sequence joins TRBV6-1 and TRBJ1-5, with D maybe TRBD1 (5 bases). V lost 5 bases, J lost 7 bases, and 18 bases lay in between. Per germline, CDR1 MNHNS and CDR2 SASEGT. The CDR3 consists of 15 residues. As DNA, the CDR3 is TGTGCCAGCAGTCAGGGTGGGGGAGCAGGACAGCCCCAGCATTTT. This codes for CASSQGGGAGQPQHF.

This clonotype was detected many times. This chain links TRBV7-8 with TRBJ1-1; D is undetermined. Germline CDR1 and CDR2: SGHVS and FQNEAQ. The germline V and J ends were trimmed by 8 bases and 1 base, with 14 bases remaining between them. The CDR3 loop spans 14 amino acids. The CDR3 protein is CASEHVDENTEAFF. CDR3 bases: TGTGCCAGCGAGCATGTAGACGAGAACACTGAAGCTTTCTTT.

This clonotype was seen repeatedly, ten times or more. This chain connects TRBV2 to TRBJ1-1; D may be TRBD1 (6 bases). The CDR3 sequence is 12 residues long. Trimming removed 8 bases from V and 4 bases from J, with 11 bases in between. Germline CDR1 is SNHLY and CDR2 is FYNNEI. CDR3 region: CASSGESTEAFF. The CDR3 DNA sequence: TGTGCCAGCTCAGGGGAGAGCACTGAAGCTTTCTTT.

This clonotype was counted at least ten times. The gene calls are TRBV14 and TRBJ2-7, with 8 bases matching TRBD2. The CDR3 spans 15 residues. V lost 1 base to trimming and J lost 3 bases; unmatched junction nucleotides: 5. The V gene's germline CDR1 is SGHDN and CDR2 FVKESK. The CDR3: CASSQGHSGNYEQYF. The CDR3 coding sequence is TGTGCCAGCAGCCAAGGGCATAGCGGGAACTACGAGCAGTACTTC.

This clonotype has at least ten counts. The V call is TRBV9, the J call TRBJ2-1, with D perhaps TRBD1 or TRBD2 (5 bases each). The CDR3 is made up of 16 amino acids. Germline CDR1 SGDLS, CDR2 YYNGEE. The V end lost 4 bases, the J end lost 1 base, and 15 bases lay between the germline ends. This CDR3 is CASSPWDRLSYNEQFF. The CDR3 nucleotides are TGTGCCAGCAGCCCTTGGGACCGCCTTTCCTACAATGAGCAGTTCTTC.

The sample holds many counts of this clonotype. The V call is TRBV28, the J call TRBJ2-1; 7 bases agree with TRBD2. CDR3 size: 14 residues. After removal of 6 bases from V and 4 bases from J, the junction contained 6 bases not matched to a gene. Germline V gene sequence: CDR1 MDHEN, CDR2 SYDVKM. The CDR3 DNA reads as TGTGCCAGCAGCCCGCTAGCGGAGTACAATGAGCAGTTCTTC. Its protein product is CASSPLAEYNEQFF. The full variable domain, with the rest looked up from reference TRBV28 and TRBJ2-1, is DVKVTQSSRYLVKRTGEKVFLECVQDMDHENMFWYRQDPGLGLRLIYFSYDVKMKEKGDIPEGYSVSREKKERFSLILESASTNQTSMYLCASSPLAEYNEQFFGPGTRLTVL.

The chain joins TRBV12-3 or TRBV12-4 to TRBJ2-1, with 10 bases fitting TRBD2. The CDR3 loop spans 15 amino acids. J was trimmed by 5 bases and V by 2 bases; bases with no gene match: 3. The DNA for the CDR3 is TGTGCCAGCAGTTTACCGGGACTAGCGAACAATGAGCAGTTCTTC. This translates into CASSLPGLANNEQFF.

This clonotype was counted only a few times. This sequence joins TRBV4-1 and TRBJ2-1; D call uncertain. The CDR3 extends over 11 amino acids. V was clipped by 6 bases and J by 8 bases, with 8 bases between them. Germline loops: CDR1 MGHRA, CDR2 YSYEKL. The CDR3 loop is CASRIRDEQFF. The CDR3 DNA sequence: TGCGCCAGCAGGATACGGGATGAGCAGTTCTTC.

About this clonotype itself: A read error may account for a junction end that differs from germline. Written as DNA, the CDR3 is TGTGCCAGCAGCTTGTGGGGAACGGGACGGGACGGAACGCTCTTC. Protein sequence: CASSLWGTGRDGTLF. The chain uses TRBV5-1 and TRBJ2-1, with D perhaps being TRBD1 or TRBD2 (5 bases each). Per germline, CDR1 SGHRS and CDR2 YFSETQ. The CDR3 length is 15 residues.

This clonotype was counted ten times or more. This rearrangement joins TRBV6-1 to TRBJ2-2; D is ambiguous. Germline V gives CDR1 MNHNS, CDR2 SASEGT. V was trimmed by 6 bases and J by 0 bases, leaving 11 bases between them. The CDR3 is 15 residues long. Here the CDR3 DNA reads TGTGCCAGCAGGCACACGGCGGCGAACACCGGGGAGCTGTTTTTT. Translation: CASRHTAANTGELFF.

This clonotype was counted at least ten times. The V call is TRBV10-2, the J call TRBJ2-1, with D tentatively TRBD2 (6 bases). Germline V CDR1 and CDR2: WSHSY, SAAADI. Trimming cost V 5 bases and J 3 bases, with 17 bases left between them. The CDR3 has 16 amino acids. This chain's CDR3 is CASSTPGLAFYNEQFF. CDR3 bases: TGCGCCAGCAGTACACCGGGACTCGCGTTCTACAATGAGCAGTTCTTC.

CDR3 amino acids: CAWTPRVRFRVASGELFF. The CDR3 nucleotides read TGTGCCTGGACCCCGCGTGTCAGGTTTCGGGTCGCATCCGGGGAGCTGTTTTTT. The chain joins TRBV30 to TRBJ2-2; D uncertain. The length of the CDR3 is 18 residues. The V and J ends lost 4 bases and 6 bases respectively, with 27 bases between them. Germline V CDR1 and CDR2: GTSNPN, SVGIG (reference sequence). The full variable domain, its missing parts supplied by reference TRBV30 and TRBJ2-2, is SQTIHQWPATLVQPVGSPLSLECTVEGTSNPNLYWYRQAAGRGLQLLFYSVGIGQISSEVPQNLSASRPQDRQFILSSKKLLLSDSGFYLCAWTPRVRFRVASGELFFGEGSRLTVL.

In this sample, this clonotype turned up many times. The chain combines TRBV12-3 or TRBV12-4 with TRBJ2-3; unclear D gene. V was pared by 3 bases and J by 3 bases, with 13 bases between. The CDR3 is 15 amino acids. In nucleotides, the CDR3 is TGTGCCAGCAGTTTCGTCCCCGCCGGGACAGATACGCAGTATTTT. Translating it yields CASSFVPAGTDTQYF.

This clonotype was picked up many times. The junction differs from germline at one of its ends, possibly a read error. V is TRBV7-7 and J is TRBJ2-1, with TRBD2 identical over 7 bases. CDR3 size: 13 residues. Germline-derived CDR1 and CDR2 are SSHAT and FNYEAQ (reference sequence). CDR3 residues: CASSPGLGNEQFF. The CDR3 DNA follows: TGTGCTAGCAGCCCCGGACTAGGAAATGAGCAGTTCTTC.

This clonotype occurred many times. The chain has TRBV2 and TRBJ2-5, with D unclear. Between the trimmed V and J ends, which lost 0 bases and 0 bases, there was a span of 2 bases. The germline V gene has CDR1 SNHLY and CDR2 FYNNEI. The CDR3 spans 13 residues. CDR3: CASSEADQETQYF. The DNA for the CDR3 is TGTGCCAGCAGTGAAGCGGACCAAGAGACCCAGTACTTC.

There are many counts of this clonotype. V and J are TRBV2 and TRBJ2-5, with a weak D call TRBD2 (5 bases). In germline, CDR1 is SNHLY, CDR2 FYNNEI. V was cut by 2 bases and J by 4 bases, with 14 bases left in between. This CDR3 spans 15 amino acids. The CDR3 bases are TGTGCCAGCAGTGAATCGGGGATGCGGGCAGAGACCCAGTACTTC. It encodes CASSESGMRAETQYF.

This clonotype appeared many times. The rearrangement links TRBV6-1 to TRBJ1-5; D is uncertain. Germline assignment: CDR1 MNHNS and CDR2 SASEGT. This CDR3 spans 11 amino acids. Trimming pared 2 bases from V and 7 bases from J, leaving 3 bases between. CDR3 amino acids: CASSELQPQHF. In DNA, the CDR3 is TGTGCCAGCAGTGAACTCCAGCCCCAGCATTTT.

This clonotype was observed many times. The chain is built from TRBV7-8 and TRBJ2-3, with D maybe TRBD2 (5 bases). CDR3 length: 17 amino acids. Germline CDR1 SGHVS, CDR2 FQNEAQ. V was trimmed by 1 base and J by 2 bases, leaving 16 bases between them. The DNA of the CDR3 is TGTGCCAGCAGCTTAGTCTCGGCGGGTCGCCTCACAGATACGCAGTATTTT. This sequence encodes CASSLVSAGRLTDTQYF.